This T cell receptor (beta chain) was obtained from a study of T cells after yellow fever vaccination. CDR1 and CDR2 from the germline V gene are SGHTA and FQGTGA. V trimming: 2 bases; J trimming: 6 bases; junction bases outside the gene matches: 15. This CDR3 has 18 amino acids. Study findings and constraints: A secondary response was less intense yet reached its peak sooner, at day 5 versus 15. Abundant clonotypes from the bulk population could contaminate FACS-sorted repertoires. Overall, a small share of clonotypes was seen in both CD4 and CD8 compartments.

Conversion of TCR transcripts into cDNA relied on 5'RACE template switching, which added a universal primer site and UMIs. TCRdb passed the 5' RACE reads through MiXCR, listing each CDR3 protein once. The sample lists some 73,000 distinct CDR3 sequences, 7.5% to 9% occurring once. This clonotype was picked up many times. Its antigen remains unknown. The chain uses TRBV7-3 and TRBJ2-1; 8 bases line up with TRBD2. The TCR sequence derives from a man aged 25-40 years who received the YFV17D yellow fever vaccine. The specimen comprised CD8+ T cells sorted from PBMCs, sampled on the day of the yellow fever booster vaccination. This CDR3 is CASSLVVPGLGASNEQFF. CDR3 nucleotide sequence: TGTGCCAGCAGCTTAGTAGTCCCGGGACTAGGGGCTAGCAATGAGCAGTTCTTC.